The clone carrying this T cell receptor beta chain was recorded at least ten times. Amplification of TCR beta CDR3 regions used RNA as the template. The TCR CDR3 was amplified in a first-round RT-PCR using the HTBI primer set. MiXCR, applied by TCRdb to the multiplex PCR reads, yields one record per CDR3 protein. The sample lists 600,000 to 650,000 distinct CDR3 sequences; 15% to 20% were seen once. These data come from a study of T cells in Graves' hyperthyroidism and ophthalmopathy. V lost 2 bases to trimming and J lost 0 bases; unmatched junction nucleotides: 2. The CDR3 runs to 14 residues. Germline CDR1 and CDR2: DFQATT and SNEGSKA (reference sequence).

The sequencing sample was made of blood. The gene calls are TRBV20-1 and TRBJ2-3; 7 bases align to TRBD2. This TCR was recovered from a woman aged 25 to 39 with Graves' hyperthyroidism. CDR3 coding DNA: TGCAGTGCTAGACTAGCGGCCAGCACAGATACGCAGTATTTT. Translation gives CSARLAASTDTQYF.